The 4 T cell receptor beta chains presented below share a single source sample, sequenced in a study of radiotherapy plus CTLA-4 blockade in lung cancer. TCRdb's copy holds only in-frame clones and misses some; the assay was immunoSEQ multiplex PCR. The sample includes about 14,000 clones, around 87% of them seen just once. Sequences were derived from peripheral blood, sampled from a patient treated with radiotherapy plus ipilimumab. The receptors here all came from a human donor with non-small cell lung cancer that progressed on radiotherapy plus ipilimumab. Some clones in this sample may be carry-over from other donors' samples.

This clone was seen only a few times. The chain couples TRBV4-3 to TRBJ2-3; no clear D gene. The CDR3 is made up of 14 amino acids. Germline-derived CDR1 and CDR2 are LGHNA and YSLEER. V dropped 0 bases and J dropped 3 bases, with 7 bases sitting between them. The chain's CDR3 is CASSQELRTDTQYF. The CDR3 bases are TGCGCCAGCAGCCAAGAACTGCGGACAGATACGCAGTATTTT.

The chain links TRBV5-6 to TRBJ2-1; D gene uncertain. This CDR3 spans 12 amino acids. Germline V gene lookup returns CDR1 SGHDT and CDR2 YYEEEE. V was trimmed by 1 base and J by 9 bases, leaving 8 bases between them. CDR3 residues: CASSLTRGEQFF. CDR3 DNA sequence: TGTGCCAGCAGCTTGACAAGAGGTGAGCAGTTCTTC.

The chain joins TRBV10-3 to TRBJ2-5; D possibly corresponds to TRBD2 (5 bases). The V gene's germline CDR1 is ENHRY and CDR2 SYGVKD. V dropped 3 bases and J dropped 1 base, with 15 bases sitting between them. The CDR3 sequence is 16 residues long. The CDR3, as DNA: TGTGCCATCAGTGAATCCTCGGGGTGGTCCCAAGAGACCCAGTACTTC. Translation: CAISESSGWSQETQYF.

CDR3 sequence: CASSWGREGEQYF. DNA for the CDR3: TGTGCCAGCAGCTGGGGTCGGGAGGGCGAGCAGTACTTC. The chain employs TRBV5-6 and TRBJ2-7; TRBD2 matches 8 bases. The V segment lost 3 bases and the J segment 6 bases; nucleotides outside the gene matches: 5. The CDR3 contains 13 residues. Germline CDR1 is SGHDT and CDR2 is YYEEEE.